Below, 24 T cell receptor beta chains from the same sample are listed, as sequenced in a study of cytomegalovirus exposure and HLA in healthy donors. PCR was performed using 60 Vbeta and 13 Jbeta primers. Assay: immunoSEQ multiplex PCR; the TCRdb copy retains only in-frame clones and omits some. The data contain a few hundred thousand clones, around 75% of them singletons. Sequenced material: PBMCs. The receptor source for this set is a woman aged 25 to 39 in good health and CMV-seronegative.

The CDR3 coding sequence is TGTGCCAGCAGCTTAGAATCGTCTGAAGCTTTCTTT. Translation: CASSLESSEAFF. The chain is built from TRBV11-3 and TRBJ1-1; D not certain. The CDR3 has 12 residues. Germline assignment: CDR1 SGHNT and CDR2 YENEEA. V gave up 0 bases and J gave up 6 bases, with 5 bases separating them.

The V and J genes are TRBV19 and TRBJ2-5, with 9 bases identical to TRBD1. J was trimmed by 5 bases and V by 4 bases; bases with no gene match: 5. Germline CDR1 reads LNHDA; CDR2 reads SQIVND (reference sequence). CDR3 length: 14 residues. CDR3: CASSTGTGLETQYF. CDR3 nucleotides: TGTGCCAGTAGTACCGGGACAGGGCTGGAGACCCAGTACTTC.

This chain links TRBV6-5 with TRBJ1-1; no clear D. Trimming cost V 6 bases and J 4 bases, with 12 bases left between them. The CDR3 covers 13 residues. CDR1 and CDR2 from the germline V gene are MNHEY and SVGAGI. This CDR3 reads CASRLEEVTEAFF. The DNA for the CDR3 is TGTGCCAGCAGGCTAGAGGAGGTCACTGAAGCTTTCTTT.

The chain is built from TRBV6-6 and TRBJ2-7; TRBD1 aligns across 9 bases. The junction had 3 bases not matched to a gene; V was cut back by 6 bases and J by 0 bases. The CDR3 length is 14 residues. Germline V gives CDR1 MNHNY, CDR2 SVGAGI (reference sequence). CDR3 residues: CASSPGQGSYEQYF. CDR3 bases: TGTGCCAGCAGCCCGGGACAGGGCTCCTACGAGCAGTACTTC.

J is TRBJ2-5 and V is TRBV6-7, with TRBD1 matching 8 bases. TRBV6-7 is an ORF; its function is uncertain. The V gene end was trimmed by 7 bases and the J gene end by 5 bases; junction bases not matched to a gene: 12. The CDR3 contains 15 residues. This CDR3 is CASIATGGSRETQYF. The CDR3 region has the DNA TGTGCCAGCATCGCCACAGGGGGTAGTAGGGAGACCCAGTACTTC.

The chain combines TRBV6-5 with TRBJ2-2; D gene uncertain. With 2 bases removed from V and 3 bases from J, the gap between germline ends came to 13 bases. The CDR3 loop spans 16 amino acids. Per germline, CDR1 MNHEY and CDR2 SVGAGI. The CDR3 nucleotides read TGTGCCAGCAGTTACCGGGTTGAGGATCACACCGGGGAGCTGTTTTTT. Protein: CASSYRVEDHTGELFF.

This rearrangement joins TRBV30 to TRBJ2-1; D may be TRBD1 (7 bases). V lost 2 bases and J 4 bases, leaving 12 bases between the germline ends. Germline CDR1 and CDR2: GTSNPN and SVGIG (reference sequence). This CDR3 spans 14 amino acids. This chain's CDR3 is CAWSSGGLYNEQFF. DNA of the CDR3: TGTGCCTGGAGTTCAGGGGGACTTTACAATGAGCAGTTCTTC.

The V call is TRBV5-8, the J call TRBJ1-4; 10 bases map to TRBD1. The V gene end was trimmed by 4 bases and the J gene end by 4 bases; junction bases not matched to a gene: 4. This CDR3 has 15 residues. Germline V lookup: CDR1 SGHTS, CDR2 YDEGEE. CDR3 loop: CASSLGTGDNEKLFF. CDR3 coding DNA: TGTGCCAGCAGCCTCGGGACAGGGGATAATGAAAAACTGTTTTTT. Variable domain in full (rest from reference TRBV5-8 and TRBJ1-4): EAGVTQSPTHLIKTRGQQATLRCSPISGHTSVYWYQQALGLGLQFLLWYDEGEERNRGNFPPRFSGRQFPNYSSELNVNALELEDSALYLCASSLGTGDNEKLFFGSGTQLSVL.

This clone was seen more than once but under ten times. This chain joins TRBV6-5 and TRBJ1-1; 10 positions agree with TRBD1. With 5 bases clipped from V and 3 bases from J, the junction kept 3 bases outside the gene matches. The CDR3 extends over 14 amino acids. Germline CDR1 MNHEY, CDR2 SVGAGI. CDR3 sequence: CASSDGQGDTEAFF. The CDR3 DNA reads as TGTGCCAGCAGTGACGGACAGGGGGACACTGAAGCTTTCTTT.

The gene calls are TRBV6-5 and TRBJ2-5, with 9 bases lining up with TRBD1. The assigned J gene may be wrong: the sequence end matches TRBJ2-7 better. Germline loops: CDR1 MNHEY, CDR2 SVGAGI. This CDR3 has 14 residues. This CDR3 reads CASSTGTGNYEQYF. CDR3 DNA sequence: TGTGCCAGCAGTACCGGGACAGGGAACTACGAGCAGTACTTC.

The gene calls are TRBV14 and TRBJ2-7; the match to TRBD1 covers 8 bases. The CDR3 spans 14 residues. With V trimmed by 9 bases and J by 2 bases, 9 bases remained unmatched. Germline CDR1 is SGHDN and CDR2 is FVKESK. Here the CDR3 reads CASQGTGGPYEQYF. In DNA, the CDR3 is TGTGCCAGTCAAGGGACAGGAGGGCCCTACGAGCAGTACTTC. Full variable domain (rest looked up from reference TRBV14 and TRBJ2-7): EAGVTQFPSHSVIEKGQTVTLRCDPISGHDNLYWYRRVMGKEIKFLLHFVKESKQDESGMPNNRFLAERTGGTYSTLKVQPAELEDSGVYFCASQGTGGPYEQYFGPGTRLTVT.

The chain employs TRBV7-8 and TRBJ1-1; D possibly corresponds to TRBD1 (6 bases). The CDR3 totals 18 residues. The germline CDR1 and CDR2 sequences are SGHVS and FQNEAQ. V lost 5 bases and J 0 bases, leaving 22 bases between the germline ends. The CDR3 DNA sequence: TGTGCCAGCAGCCCGCATAAGGGGGTAGGCAGCATGAACACTGAAGCTTTCTTT. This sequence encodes CASSPHKGVGSMNTEAFF.

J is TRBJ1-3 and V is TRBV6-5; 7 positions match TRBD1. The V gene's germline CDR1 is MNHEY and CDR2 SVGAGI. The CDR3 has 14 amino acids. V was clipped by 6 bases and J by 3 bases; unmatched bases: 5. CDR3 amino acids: CASSPTGFGNTIYF. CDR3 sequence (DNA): TGTGCCAGCAGCCCGACAGGGTTTGGAAACACCATATATTTT.

CDR3 in amino acids: CASSLNRGLYEQYF. The DNA of the CDR3 is TGCGCCAGCAGCTTGAACAGGGGCCTCTACGAGCAGTACTTC. This rearrangement joins TRBV5-1 to TRBJ2-7; 7 bases match TRBD1. Germline CDR1 and CDR2: SGHRS and YFSETQ. V shed 1 base, J shed 3 bases, and the junction held 4 bases outside the gene matches. This CDR3 comprises 14 residues.

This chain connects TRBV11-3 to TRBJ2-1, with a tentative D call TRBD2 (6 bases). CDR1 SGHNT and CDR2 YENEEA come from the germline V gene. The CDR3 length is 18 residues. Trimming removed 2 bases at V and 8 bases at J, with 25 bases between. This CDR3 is CASSLPLVAGRFLHEQFF. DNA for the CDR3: TGTGCCAGCAGCTTACCCCTAGTGGCGGGACGGTTTCTTCATGAGCAGTTCTTC.

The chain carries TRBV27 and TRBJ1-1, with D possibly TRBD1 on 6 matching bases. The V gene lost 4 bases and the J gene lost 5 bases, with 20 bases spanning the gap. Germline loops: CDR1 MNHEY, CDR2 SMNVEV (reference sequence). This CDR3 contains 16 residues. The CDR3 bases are TGTGCCAGCAGTTCCATCAGGGGTAAAGTTAAGACTGAAGCTTTCTTT. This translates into CASSSIRGKVKTEAFF.

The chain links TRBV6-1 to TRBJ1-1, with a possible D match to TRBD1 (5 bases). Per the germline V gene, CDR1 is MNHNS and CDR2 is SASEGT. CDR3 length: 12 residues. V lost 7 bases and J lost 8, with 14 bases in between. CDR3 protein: CASKEGDLEAFF. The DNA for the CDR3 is TGTGCCAGCAAGGAAGGGGATTTGGAAGCTTTCTTT.

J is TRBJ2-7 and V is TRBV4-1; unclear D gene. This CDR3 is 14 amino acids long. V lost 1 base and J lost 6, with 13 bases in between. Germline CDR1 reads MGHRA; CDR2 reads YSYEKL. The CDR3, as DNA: TGCGCCAGCAGCCAAGTCCCCAGTTCGGGCGAGCAGTACTTC. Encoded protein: CASSQVPSSGEQYF.

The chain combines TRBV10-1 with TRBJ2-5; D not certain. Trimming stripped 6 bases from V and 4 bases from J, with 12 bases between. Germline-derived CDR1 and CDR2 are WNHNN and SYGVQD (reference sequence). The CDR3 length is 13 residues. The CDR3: CASSEASGETQYF. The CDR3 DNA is TGCGCCAGCAGCGAAGCTAGTGGAGAGACCCAGTACTTC.

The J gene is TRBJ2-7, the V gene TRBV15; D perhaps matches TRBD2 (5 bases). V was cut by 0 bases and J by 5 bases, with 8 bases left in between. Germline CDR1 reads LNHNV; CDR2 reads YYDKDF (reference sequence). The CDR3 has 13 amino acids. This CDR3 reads CATSRDAGDEQYF. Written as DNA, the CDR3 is TGTGCCACCAGCAGAGATGCGGGTGACGAGCAGTACTTC.

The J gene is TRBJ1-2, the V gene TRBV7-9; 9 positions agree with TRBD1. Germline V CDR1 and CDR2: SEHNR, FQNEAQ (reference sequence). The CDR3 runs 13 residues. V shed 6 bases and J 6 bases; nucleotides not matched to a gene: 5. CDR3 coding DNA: TGTGCCAGCAGTTCACAGGGGGCAGATGGCTACACCTTC. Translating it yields CASSSQGADGYTF. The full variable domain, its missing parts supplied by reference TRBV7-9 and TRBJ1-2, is DTGVSQNPRHKITKRGQNVTFRCDPISEHNRLYWYRQTLGQGPEFLTYFQNEAQLEKSRLLSDRFSAERPKGSFSTLEIQRTEQGDSAMYLCASSSQGADGYTFGSGTRLTVV.

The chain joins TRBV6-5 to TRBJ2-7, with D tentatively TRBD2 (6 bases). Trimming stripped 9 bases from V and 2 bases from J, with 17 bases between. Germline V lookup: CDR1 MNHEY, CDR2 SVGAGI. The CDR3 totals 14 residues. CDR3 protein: CASGDGTGAYEQYF. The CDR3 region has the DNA TGTGCCAGTGGGGACGGGACGGGGGCCTACGAGCAGTACTTC.

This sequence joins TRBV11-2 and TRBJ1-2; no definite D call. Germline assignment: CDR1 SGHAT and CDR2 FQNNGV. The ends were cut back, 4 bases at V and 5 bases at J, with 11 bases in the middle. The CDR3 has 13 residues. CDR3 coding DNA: TGTGCCAGCAGCTCCGCCCCAGGTTATGGCTACACCTTC. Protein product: CASSSAPGYGYTF. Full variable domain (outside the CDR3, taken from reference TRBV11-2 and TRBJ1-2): EAGVAQSPRYKIIEKRQSVAFWCNPISGHATLYWYQQILGQGPKLLIQFQNNGVVDDSQLPKDRFSAERLKGVDSTLKIQPAKLEDSAVYLCASSSAPGYGYTFGSGTRLTVV.

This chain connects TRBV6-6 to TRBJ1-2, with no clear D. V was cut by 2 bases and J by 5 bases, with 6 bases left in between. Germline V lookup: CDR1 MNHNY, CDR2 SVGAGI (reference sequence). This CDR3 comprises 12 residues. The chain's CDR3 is CASSYGQYGYTF. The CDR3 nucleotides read TGTGCCAGCAGTTACGGGCAGTATGGCTACACCTTC.